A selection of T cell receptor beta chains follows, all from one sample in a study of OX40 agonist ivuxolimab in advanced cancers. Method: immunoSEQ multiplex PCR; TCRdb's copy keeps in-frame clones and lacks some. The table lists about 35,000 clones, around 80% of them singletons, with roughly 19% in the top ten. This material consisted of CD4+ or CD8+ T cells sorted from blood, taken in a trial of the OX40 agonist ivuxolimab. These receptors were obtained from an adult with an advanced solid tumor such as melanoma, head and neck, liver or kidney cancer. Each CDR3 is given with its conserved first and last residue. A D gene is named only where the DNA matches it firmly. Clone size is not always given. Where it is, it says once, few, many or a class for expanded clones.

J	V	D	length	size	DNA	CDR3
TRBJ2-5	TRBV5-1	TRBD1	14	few	TGCGCCAGCAGCTGGACAGGGGAAGGAGAGACCCAGTACTTC	CASSWTGEGETQYF
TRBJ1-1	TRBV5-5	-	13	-	TGTGCCAGCAGCTTGGTCCCGGACACTGAAGCTTTCTTT	CASSLVPDTEAFF
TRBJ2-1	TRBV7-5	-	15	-	TGTGCCAGCAGCTTAGAGTGGGGAGGGACGGATGAGCAGTTCTTC	CASSLEWGGTDEQFF
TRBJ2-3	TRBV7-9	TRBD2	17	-	TGTGCCAGCAGCTCCCCAATACAGCGGGGCCGCACAGATACGCAGTATTTT	CASSSPIQRGRTDTQYF
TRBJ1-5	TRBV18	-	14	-	TGTGCCAGCTCACCGGGGGGCCGCAATCAGCCCCAGCATTTT	CASSPGGRNQPQHF
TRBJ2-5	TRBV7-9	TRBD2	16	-	TGTGCCAGCAGCTTAGTGGTAGCGGGGGGACGAGAGACCCAGTACTTC	CASSLVVAGGRETQYF
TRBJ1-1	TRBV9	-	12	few	TGTGCCAGCAGCGTTTCACAGGGTGAAGCTTTCTTT	CASSVSQGEAFF
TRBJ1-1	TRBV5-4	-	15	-	TGTGCCAGCAGCTTGGCCTTCGGGCAGAACACTGAAGCTTTCTTT	CASSLAFGQNTEAFF
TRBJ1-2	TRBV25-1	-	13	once	TGTGCCAGCAGTGAATCCGTTAACTATGGCTACACCTTC	CASSESVNYGYTF
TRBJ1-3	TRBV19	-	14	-	TGTGCCAGTAGTATGTCCAGACCTGGAAACACCATATATTTT	CASSMSRPGNTIYF
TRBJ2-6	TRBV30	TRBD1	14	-	TGTGCCGGACAGGGGGATCCCTGGGCCAACGTCCTGACTTTC	CAGQGDPWANVLTF
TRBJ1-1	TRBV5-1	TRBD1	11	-	TGCGCCAGCACGGACAGGTCCGAAGCTTTCTTT	CASTDRSEAFF
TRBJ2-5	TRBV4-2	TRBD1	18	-	TGTGCCAGCAGCCAGGTGGGACAGGGGAGAGGTAAAGCTGAGACCCAGTACTTC	CASSQVGQGRGKAETQYF
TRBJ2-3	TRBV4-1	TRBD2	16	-	TGCGCCAGCAGCCCCCCCCTAGCGGGGGTTACAGATACGCAGTATTTT	CASSPPLAGVTDTQYF
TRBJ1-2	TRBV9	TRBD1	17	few	TGTGCCAGCAGCGTAGGTGTAGGACAGGGGGCGCGCTATGGCTACACCTTC	CASSVGVGQGARYGYTF
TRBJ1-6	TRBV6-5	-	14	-	TGTGCCAGCAGTTACACCAGGACTGATTCACCCCTCCACTTT	CASSYTRTDSPLHF
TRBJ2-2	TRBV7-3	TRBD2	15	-	TGTGCCAGCAGCTTAACGACTAGCGCGGGCGGGGAGCTGTTTTTT	CASSLTTSAGGELFF
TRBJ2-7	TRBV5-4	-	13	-	TGTGCCAGCAGCTTGGGATCCTCGGGCGAGCAGTACTTC	CASSLGSSGEQYF
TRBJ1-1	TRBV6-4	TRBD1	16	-	TGTGCCAGCATATGTCTAGGGGGCTTAGTGGACACTGAAGCTTTCTTT	CASICLGGLVDTEAFF
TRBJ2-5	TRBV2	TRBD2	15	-	TGTGCCAGCATAGAAAGACTAGCGGGGCAAGAGACCCAGTACTTC	CASIERLAGQETQYF
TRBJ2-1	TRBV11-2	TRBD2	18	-	TGTGCCAGCAGCTTAGTCAGGCGGGGGGGATATTCTTCCAATGAGCAGTTCTTC	CASSLVRRGGYSSNEQFF
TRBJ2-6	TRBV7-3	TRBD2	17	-	TGTGCCAGCAGCTCGAGCGGGGGACACTCTGGGGCCAACGTCCTGACTTTC	CASSSSGGHSGANVLTF
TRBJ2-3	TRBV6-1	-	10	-	TGTGCCAGCCCCACAGATACGCAGTATTTT	CASPTDTQYF